One T cell receptor (beta chain) is described in this entry. Antigen specificity is unknown. This sample stems from a study of T cell responses to AZD1222 COVID-19 vaccine. Overall study: Pooling was applied to second doses at about 4 or about 12 weeks. Study-level results: Along spike, vaccine-associated CD4 TCRs were found throughout, with dominance at 160-218 and 743-854. It was only after the peak T cell response that any repertoires were sampled.

Method: immunoSEQ multiplex PCR; TCRdb's copy keeps in-frame clones and lacks some. The sample records nearly 35,000 clones, about 88% being singletons. Specimen: peripheral blood, collected on day 0 of AZD1222 vaccination. The sequence came from an adult in good health.

The CDR3 here is CASSPGTGIYGYTF. CDR3 DNA sequence: TGTGCCAGCTCACCCGGGACAGGGATCTATGGCTACACCTTC. The rearrangement links TRBV18 to TRBJ1-2, with TRBD1 identical over 9 bases. Per germline, CDR1 KGHSH and CDR2 LQKENI. This CDR3 has 14 residues. Trimming at V came to 3 bases and at J to 4 bases, leaving 3 bases not matched to a gene. Full variable domain (rest looked up from reference TRBV18 and TRBJ1-2): NAGVMQNPRHLVRRRGQEARLRCSPMKGHSHVYWYRQLPEEGLKFMVYLQKENIIDESGMPKERFSAEFPKEGPSILRIQQVVRGDSAAYFCASSPGTGIYGYTFGSGTRLTVV.